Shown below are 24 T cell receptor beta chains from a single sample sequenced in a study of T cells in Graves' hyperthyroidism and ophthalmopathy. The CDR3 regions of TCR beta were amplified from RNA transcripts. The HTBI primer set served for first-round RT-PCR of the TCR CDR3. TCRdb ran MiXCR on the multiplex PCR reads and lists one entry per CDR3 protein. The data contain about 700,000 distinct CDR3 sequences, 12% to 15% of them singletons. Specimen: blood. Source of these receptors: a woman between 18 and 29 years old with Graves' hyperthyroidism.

CDR3 sequence: CSVGESVTYEQYF. CDR3 sequence (DNA): TGCAGCGTTGGAGAGTCGGTAACCTACGAGCAGTACTTC. This chain joins TRBV29-1 and TRBJ2-7; D is unclear. Trimming cost V 4 bases and J 2 bases, with 12 bases left between them. Germline V lookup: CDR1 SQVTM, CDR2 ANQGSEA. CDR3 length: 13 residues.

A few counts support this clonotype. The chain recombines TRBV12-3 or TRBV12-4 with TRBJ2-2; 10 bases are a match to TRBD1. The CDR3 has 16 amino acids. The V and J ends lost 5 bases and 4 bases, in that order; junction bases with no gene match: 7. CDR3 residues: CASSATGGRGTGELFF. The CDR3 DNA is TGTGCCAGCAGTGCGACAGGGGGCAGGGGCACCGGGGAGCTGTTTTTT.

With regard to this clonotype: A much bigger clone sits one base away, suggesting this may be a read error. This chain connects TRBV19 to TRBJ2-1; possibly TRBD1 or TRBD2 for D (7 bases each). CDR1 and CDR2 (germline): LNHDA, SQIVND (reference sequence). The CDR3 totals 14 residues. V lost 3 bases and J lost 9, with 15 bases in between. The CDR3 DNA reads TGTGCCAGTAGTATCCTCCCAGGGGGGGGTGAGCAGTTCTTC. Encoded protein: CASSILPGGGEQFF.

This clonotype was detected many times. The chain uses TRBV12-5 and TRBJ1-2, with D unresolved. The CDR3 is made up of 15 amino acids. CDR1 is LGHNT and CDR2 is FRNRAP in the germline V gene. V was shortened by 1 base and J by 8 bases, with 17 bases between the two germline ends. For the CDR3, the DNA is TGTGCTAGTGGTTTGGATTCGGGTGGGCTGGGGGGCTACACCTTC. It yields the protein CASGLDSGGLGGYTF.

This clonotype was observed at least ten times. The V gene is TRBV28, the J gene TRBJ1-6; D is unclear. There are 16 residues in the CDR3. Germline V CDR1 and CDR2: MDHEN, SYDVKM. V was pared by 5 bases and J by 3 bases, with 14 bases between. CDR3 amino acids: CASSPGSLGYNSPLHF. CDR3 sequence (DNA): TGTGCCAGCAGTCCCGGTTCCTTGGGCTATAATTCACCCCTCCACTTT.

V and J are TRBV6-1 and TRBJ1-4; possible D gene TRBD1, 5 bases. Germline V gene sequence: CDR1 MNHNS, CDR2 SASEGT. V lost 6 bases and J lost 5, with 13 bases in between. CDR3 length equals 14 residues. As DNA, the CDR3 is TGTGCCAGCAGAGGTGCCGGGGGAAATGAAAAACTGTTTTTT. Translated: CASRGAGGNEKLFF.

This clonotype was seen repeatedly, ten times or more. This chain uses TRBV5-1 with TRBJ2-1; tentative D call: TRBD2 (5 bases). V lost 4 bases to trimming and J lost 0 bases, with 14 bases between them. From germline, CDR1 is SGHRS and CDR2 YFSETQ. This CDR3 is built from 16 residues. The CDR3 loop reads CASSGPGSTSYNEQFF. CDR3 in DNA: TGCGCCAGCAGCGGACCGGGGAGCACCTCCTACAATGAGCAGTTCTTC.

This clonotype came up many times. Here the CDR3 reads CASSSLRLSGRAVNEQFF. CDR3 bases: TGTGCCAGCAGCTCCCTTCGCCTTAGCGGGAGGGCCGTCAATGAGCAGTTCTTC. The chain has TRBV7-2 and TRBJ2-1; 11 bases match TRBD2. V lost 4 bases, J lost 6 bases, and 14 bases stayed unmatched. CDR1 SGHTA and CDR2 FQGNSA come from the germline V gene. The CDR3 has 18 amino acids.

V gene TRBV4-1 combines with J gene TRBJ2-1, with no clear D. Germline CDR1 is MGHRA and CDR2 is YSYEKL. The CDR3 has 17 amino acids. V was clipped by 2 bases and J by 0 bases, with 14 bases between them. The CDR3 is CASSQSSGRSSYNEQFF. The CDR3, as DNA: TGCGCCAGCAGCCAATCGAGTGGACGGAGCTCCTACAATGAGCAGTTCTTC.

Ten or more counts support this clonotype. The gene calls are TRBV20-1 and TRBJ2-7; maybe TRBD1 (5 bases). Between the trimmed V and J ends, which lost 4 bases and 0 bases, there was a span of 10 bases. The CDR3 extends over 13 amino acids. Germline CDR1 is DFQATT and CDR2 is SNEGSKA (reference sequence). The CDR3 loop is CSAMRQSSYEQYF. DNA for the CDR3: TGCAGTGCTATGAGACAGAGCTCCTACGAGCAGTACTTC.

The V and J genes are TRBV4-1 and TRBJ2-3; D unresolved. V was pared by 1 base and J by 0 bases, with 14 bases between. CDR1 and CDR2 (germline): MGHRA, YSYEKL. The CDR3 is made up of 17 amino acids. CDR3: CASSQGMVTRSTDTQYF. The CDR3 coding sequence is TGCGCCAGCAGCCAAGGGATGGTGACGAGAAGCACAGATACGCAGTATTTT.

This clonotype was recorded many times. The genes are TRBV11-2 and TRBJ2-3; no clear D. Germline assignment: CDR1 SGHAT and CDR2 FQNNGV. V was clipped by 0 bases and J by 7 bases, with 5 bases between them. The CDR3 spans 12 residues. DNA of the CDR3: TGTGCCAGCAGCTTAGATCGGAATACGCAGTATTTT. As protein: CASSLDRNTQYF.

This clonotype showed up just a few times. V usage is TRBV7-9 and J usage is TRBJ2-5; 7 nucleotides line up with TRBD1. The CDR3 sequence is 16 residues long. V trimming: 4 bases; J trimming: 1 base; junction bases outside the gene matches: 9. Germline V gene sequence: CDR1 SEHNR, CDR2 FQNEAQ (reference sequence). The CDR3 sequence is CASSSPVGDSQETQYF. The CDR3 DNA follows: TGTGCCAGCAGCTCCCCAGTCGGGGACAGCCAAGAGACCCAGTACTTC.

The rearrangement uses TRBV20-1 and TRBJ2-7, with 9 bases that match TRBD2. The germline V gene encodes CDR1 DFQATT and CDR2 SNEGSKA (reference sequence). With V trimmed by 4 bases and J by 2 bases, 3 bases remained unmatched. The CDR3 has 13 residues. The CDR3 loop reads CSATSGTPYEQYF. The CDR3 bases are TGCAGTGCTACTAGCGGGACCCCCTACGAGCAGTACTTC.

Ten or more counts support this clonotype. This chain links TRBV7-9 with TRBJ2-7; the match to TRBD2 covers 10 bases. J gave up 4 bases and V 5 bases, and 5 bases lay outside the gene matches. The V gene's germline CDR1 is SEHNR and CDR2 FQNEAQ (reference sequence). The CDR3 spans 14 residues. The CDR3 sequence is CASSGTSELYEQYF. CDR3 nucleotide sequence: TGTGCCAGCAGCGGGACTAGCGAACTTTACGAGCAGTACTTC.

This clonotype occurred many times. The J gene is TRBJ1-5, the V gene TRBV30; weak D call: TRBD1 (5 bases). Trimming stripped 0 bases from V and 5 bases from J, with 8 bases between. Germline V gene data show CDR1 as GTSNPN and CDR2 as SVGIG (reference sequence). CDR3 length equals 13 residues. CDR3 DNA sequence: TGTGCCTGGAGTGTACGAGGGGATCAGCCCCAGCATTTT. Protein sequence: CAWSVRGDQPQHF.

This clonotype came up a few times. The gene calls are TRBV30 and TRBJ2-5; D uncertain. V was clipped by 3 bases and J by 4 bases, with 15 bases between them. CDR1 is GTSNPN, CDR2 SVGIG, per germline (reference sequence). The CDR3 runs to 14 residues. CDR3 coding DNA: TGTGCCTGGAGACCCGACCTGACCGGAGAGACCCAGTACTTC. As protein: CAWRPDLTGETQYF.

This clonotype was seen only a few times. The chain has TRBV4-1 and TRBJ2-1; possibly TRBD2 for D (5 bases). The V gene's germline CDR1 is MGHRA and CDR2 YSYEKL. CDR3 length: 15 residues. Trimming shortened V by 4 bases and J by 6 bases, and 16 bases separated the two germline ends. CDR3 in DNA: TGCGCCAGCAGCCGGCGGGCCTCCCGGGGCAATGAGCAGTTCTTC. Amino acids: CASSRRASRGNEQFF.

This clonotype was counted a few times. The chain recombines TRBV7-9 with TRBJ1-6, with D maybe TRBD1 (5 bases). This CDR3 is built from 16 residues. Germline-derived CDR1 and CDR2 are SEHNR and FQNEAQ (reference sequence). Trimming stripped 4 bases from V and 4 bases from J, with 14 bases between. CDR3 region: CASSSEVGRYNSPLHF. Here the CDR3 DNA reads TGTGCCAGCAGCTCTGAAGTGGGACGGTATAATTCACCCCTCCACTTT.

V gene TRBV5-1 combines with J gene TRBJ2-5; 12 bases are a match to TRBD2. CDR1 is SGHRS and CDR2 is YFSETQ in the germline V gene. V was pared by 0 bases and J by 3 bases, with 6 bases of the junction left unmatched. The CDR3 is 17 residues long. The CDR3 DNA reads TGCGCCAGCAGCTTGGGGGCGACTAGCGGGAGTGAAGAGACCCAGTACTTC. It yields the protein CASSLGATSGSEETQYF.

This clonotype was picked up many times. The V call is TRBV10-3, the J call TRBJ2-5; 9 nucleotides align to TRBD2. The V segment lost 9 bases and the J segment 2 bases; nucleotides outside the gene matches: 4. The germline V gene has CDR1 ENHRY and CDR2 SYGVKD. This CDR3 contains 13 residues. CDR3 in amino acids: CAIQREVQETQYF. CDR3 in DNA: TGTGCCATACAGCGGGAGGTACAAGAGACCCAGTACTTC.

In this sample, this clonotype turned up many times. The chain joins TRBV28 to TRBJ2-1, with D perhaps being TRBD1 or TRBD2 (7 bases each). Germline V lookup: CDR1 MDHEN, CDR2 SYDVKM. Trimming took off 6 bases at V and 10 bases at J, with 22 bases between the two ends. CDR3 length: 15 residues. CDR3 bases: TGTGCCAGCAGAGGCAGCGGACTAGGGGGCGGAGAGCAGTTCTTC. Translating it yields CASRGSGLGGGEQFF.

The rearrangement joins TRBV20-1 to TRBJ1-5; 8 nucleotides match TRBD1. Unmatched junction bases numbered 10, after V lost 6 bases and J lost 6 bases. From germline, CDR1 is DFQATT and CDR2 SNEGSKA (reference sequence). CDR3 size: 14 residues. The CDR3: CSAQEVQGGQPQHF. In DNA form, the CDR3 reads TGCAGTGCCCAAGAGGTACAGGGGGGTCAGCCCCAGCATTTT.

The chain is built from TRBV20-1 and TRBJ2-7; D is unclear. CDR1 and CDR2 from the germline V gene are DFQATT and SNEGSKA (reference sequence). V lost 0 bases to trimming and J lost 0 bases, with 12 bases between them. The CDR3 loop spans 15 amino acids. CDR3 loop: CSARDGQASSYEQYF. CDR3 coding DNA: TGCAGTGCTAGAGATGGGCAGGCAAGCTCCTACGAGCAGTACTTC.